The next 27 T cell receptor beta chains were all read from a single sample in a study of vaccination effects on CD4 cells after COVID-19. These receptors lack a known antigen. CD4+ T cells specific for antigen were expanded with viral peptide pools by the ViraFEST assay before sequencing. Researchers isolated CD4+ T cells once about 11 days of culture had elapsed. Either the mRNA-1273 or the BNT162b2 vaccine was given to participants as two doses. Profiled with immunoSEQ multiplex PCR; TCRdb holds only in-frame clones, not every one. Among some 68,000 clones listed, about 80% were seen once. The sequences come from CD4+ T cells from PBMCs cultured with HCoV-229E spike peptides, collected after COVID-19 vaccination. These receptors were obtained from a human donor who received a COVID-19 vaccine.

This clone was detected a few times. J is TRBJ2-2 and V is TRBV9; tentatively, D is TRBD2 (6 bases). Germline CDR1 and CDR2: SGDLS and YYNGEE. CDR3 size: 15 residues. V was pared by 1 base and J by 7 bases, with 14 bases between. As DNA, the CDR3 is TGTGCCAGCAGCGTATTTTCTGCGGGGAACGGGGAGCTGTTTTTT. It is translated as CASSVFSAGNGELFF.

The chain carries TRBV30 and TRBJ2-6; D remains unclear. CDR3 length: 16 residues. The V end was cut by 5 bases, the J end by 2 bases, with 16 bases between. The germline CDR1 and CDR2 sequences are GTSNPN and SVGIG (reference sequence). The CDR3 reads CAWQSRVFTGANVLTF. In DNA, the CDR3 is TGTGCCTGGCAAAGCCGCGTTTTCACTGGGGCCAACGTCCTGACTTTC. The variable domain in full, with the rest retrieved from reference TRBV30 and TRBJ2-6, is SQTIHQWPATLVQPVGSPLSLECTVEGTSNPNLYWYRQAAGRGLQLLFYSVGIGQISSEVPQNLSASRPQDRQFILSSKKLLLSDSGFYLCAWQSRVFTGANVLTFGAGSRLTVL.

The CDR3 region has the DNA TGTGCCAGCAGTGAGATCTTCGGACTCCAAGAGACCCAGTACTTC. Amino acid sequence: CASSEIFGLQETQYF. The chain combines TRBV25-1 with TRBJ2-5; perhaps TRBD2 as D (5 bases). Germline values: CDR1 MGHDK, CDR2 SYGVNS. V lost 3 bases to trimming and J lost 1 base, with 12 bases between them. This CDR3 spans 15 amino acids. The full variable domain, its missing parts supplied by reference TRBV25-1 and TRBJ2-5, is EADIYQTPRYLVIGTGKKITLECSQTMGHDKMYWYQQDPGMELHLIHYSYGVNSTEKGDLSSESTVSRIRTEHFPLTLESARPSHTSQYLCASSEIFGLQETQYFGPGTRLLVL.

The chain has TRBV29-1 and TRBJ2-4, with TRBD1 matching 11 bases. Trimming took 6 bases from V and 0 from J; bases not matched to a gene: 10. CDR3 length: 17 residues. Germline V gene data show CDR1 as SQVTM and CDR2 as ANQGSEA. CDR3 bases: TGCAGCGTGTCCGGGACAGGGGGAGTGTTAGCCAAAAACATTCAGTACTTC. Protein: CSVSGTGGVLAKNIQYF. The whole variable domain, filled in from reference TRBV29-1 and TRBJ2-4, reads SAVISQKPSRDICQRGTSLTIQCQVDSQVTMMFWYRQQPGQSLTLIATANQGSEATYESGFVIDKFPISRPNLTFSTLTVSNMSPEDSSIYLCSVSGTGGVLAKNIQYFGAGTRLSVL.

The chain carries TRBV18 and TRBJ1-1; no clear D gene. Germline assignment: CDR1 KGHSH and CDR2 LQKENI. Trimming removed 2 bases at V and 0 bases at J, with 4 bases between. The length of the CDR3 is 13 residues. As DNA, the CDR3 is TGTGCCAGCTCACCAAACGTGAACACTGAAGCTTTCTTT. Its protein is CASSPNVNTEAFF.

This chain links TRBV6-5 with TRBJ2-1; TRBD2 agrees at 14 bases. Trimming removed 6 bases from V and 10 bases from J; junction bases left unmatched: 8. The CDR3 contains 15 residues. Germline V lookup: CDR1 MNHEY, CDR2 SVGAGI. In DNA, the CDR3 is TGTGCCAGCAGCCGGACTAGCGGGGGGTTTCTAGAGCAGTTCTTC. The encoded protein is CASSRTSGGFLEQFF.

This clone was picked up a small number of times. The chain uses TRBV30 and TRBJ1-1, with D hard to call. The CDR3 consists of 11 residues. Germline V gene data show CDR1 as GTSNPN and CDR2 as SVGIG (reference sequence). With 3 bases removed from V and 8 bases from J, the gap between germline ends came to 10 bases. The CDR3 DNA sequence: TGTGCCTGGAGGGAGGGCGTGGAAGCTTTCTTT. Translation: CAWREGVEAFF. The entire variable domain, with the rest obtained from reference TRBV30 and TRBJ1-1, is as follows: SQTIHQWPATLVQPVGSPLSLECTVEGTSNPNLYWYRQAAGRGLQLLFYSVGIGQISSEVPQNLSASRPQDRQFILSSKKLLLSDSGFYLCAWREGVEAFFGQGTRLTVV.

The rearrangement uses TRBV6-2 or TRBV6-3 and TRBJ2-7; TRBD2 agrees at 10 bases. Germline CDR1 and CDR2: MNHEY and SVGEGT. The V segment lost 5 bases and the J segment 9 bases; nucleotides outside the gene matches: 10. This CDR3 comprises 14 residues. The CDR3 here is CASSKASGGFWQYV. CDR3 nucleotide sequence: TGTGCCAGCAGTAAAGCTAGCGGGGGATTCTGGCAGTACGTC.

The chain combines TRBV3-1 (or the pseudogene TRBV3-2) with TRBJ1-1; 8 bases fit TRBD1. Germline V lookup: CDR1 LGHDT, CDR2 YNNKEL (reference sequence). This CDR3 contains 13 residues. After removal of 4 bases from V and 11 bases from J, the junction contained 9 bases not matched to a gene. The CDR3: CASSLGQGGMAFF. The CDR3 DNA follows: TGTGCCAGCAGCCTCGGACAGGGTGGAATGGCTTTCTTT.

This chain uses TRBV6-1 with TRBJ2-7; no reliable D call. Germline CDR1 MNHNS, CDR2 SASEGT. This CDR3 is built from 14 residues. Trimming took 2 bases from V and 3 from J, leaving 11 bases between them. In DNA, the CDR3 is TGTGCCAGCAGTGAATCCCACCCCGGCTACGAGCAGTACGTC. Encoded protein: CASSESHPGYEQYV.

This clone was picked up one time. The chain combines TRBV5-1 with TRBJ2-5; 10 positions agree with TRBD1. The CDR3 is made up of 14 amino acids. Looked up from germline, CDR1 is SGHRS and CDR2 is YFSETQ. V was pared by 4 bases and J by 3 bases, with 3 bases of the junction left unmatched. CDR3 sequence (DNA): TGCGCCAGCAGCGTGACAGGGGGCGAAGAGACCCAGTACTTC. Its protein product is CASSVTGGEETQYF.

The table lists this clone with a count of one. V usage is TRBV10-1 and J usage is TRBJ2-7; 9 bases are a match to TRBD1. The germline V gene has CDR1 WNHNN and CDR2 SYGVQD (reference sequence). The V and J ends lost 7 bases and 4 bases, in that order; junction bases with no gene match: 5. This CDR3 region has 13 residues. Here the CDR3 reads CASTPDRGYEQYV. Here the CDR3 DNA reads TGCGCCAGCACGCCAGACAGGGGGTACGAGCAGTACGTC.

The chain is built from TRBV19 and TRBJ1-5; D is undetermined. The CDR3 is made up of 16 amino acids. Per germline, CDR1 LNHDA and CDR2 SQIVND (reference sequence). Between the trimmed V and J ends, which lost 1 base and 0 bases, there was a span of 10 bases. This CDR3 is CASSIVGGNSNQPQHF. CDR3 nucleotide sequence: TGTGCCAGTAGTATAGTCGGCGGCAATAGCAATCAGCCCCAGCATTTT.

The chain joins TRBV5-6 to TRBJ1-2, with D hard to call. CDR1 is SGHDT and CDR2 is YYEEEE in the germline V gene. The CDR3 totals 13 residues. The germline V and J ends were trimmed by 1 base and 8 bases, with 12 bases remaining between them. CDR3 DNA: TGTGCCAGCAGCTTGTCGCGGTTTATGGGCTACACCTTC. Its protein is CASSLSRFMGYTF.

The chain couples TRBV28 to TRBJ2-2; tentatively, D is TRBD1 (5 bases). V was pared by 4 bases and J by 4 bases, with 10 bases between. Germline lookup yields CDR1 MDHEN and CDR2 SYDVKM. This CDR3 is 14 amino acids long. CDR3 region: CASSSAGPTGELFF. The CDR3 DNA is TGTGCCAGCAGTTCCGCAGGGCCCACCGGGGAGCTGTTTTTT.

This chain connects TRBV15 to TRBJ2-3; D is unclear. Germline CDR1 and CDR2: LNHNV and YYDKDF (reference sequence). The CDR3 is 16 residues long. The V gene lost 1 base and the J gene lost 2 bases, with 13 bases spanning the gap. CDR3 loop: CATSRASLYSTDTQYF. The CDR3 nucleotides read TGTGCCACCAGCAGAGCCTCCTTATACTCCACAGATACGCAGTATTTT.

The chain employs TRBV5-5 and TRBJ2-7; D may be TRBD1 or TRBD2 (6 bases each). Germline V gene data show CDR1 as SGHKS and CDR2 as YYEKEE (reference sequence). The CDR3 has 12 residues. Trimming stripped 0 bases from V and 9 bases from J, with 10 bases between. CDR3 sequence (DNA): TGTGCCAGCAGCTTGGCCGGGGGCTGGCAGTACGTC. Translating gives CASSLAGGWQYV.

V is TRBV6-5 and J is TRBJ2-7; TRBD1 aligns across 7 bases. The CDR3 has 13 amino acids. V gave up 6 bases and J gave up 3 bases; unmatched junction bases: 5. Per the germline V gene, CDR1 is MNHEY and CDR2 is SVGAGI. In DNA, the CDR3 is TGTGCCAGCAGAACCTCAGGGGGCTACGAGCAGTACGTC. Protein product: CASRTSGGYEQYV.

The chain couples TRBV7-2 to TRBJ1-6; TRBD1 might be the D (5 bases). V was cut by 0 bases and J by 10 bases, with 19 bases left in between. This CDR3 is 17 amino acids long. Germline V gives CDR1 SGHTA, CDR2 FQGNSA. CDR3 protein: CASSLALQARGGSPLHF. The CDR3 DNA is TGTGCCAGCAGCTTAGCGTTACAGGCACGGGGGGGGTCACCCCTCCACTTT.

This clone was observed a single time. The V gene is TRBV2, the J gene TRBJ1-2; possibly TRBD1 for D (5 bases). V was cut by 5 bases and J by 2 bases, with 12 bases left in between. Germline loops: CDR1 SNHLY, CDR2 FYNNEI. The CDR3 loop spans 14 amino acids. As DNA, the CDR3 is TGTGCCAGCAGTAGACAGAGTTCGAACTATGGCTACACCTTC. Protein sequence: CASSRQSSNYGYTF.

A single count supports this clone. This rearrangement joins TRBV5-4 to TRBJ1-2; unclear D gene. The germline V gene encodes CDR1 SGHNT and CDR2 YYREEE (reference sequence). This CDR3 has 13 residues. V was clipped by 6 bases and J by 2 bases, with 11 bases between them. In nucleotides, the CDR3 is TGTGCCAGCACCCCGGGCCAGAACTATGGCTACACCTTC. Protein product: CASTPGQNYGYTF.

V and J are TRBV19 and TRBJ1-2; the match to TRBD1 covers 8 bases. This CDR3 contains 16 residues. V gave up 6 bases and J gave up 0 bases; unmatched junction bases: 9. Germline V gene sequence: CDR1 LNHDA, CDR2 SQIVND (reference sequence). Here the CDR3 reads CASSPPGTGANYGYTF. The CDR3 nucleotides are TGTGCCAGTAGCCCCCCCGGGACAGGTGCTAACTATGGCTACACCTTC.

This chain connects TRBV3-1 (or the pseudogene TRBV3-2) to TRBJ2-3; D remains ambiguous. Germline V gene data show CDR1 as LGHDT and CDR2 as YNNKEL (reference sequence). Trimming took off 2 bases at V and 1 base at J, with 7 bases between the two ends. The CDR3 has 14 amino acids. This CDR3 reads CASSQIHRTDTQYF. In nucleotides, the CDR3 is TGTGCCAGCAGCCAAATACACCGCACAGATACGCAGTATTTT.

This clone was counted a few times. The CDR3 spells CASSGGLAGGQNEQFF. The CDR3 coding sequence is TGTGCCAGCAGTGGGGGACTAGCGGGGGGGCAGAATGAGCAGTTCTTC. V gene TRBV6-2 or TRBV6-3 combines with J gene TRBJ2-1; 16 bases agree with TRBD2. V shed 5 bases and J 7 bases; nucleotides not matched to a gene: 5. Germline V gene data show CDR1 as MNHEY and CDR2 as SVGEGT. The CDR3 runs 16 residues.

The J gene is TRBJ2-3, the V gene TRBV19; no clear D. Trimming took off 8 bases at V and 4 bases at J, with 19 bases between the two ends. The V gene's germline CDR1 is LNHDA and CDR2 SQIVND (reference sequence). This CDR3 has 15 residues. CDR3 sequence: CASAGSQRLSDTQYF. The CDR3 DNA follows: TGTGCCAGTGCCGGGTCACAGAGGCTGTCAGATACGCAGTATTTT.

This chain connects TRBV24-1 to TRBJ1-1; D possibly corresponds to TRBD1 (6 bases). Germline V gene lookup returns CDR1 KGHDR and CDR2 SFDVKD. The CDR3 consists of 15 residues. V dropped 1 base and J dropped 5 bases, with 13 bases sitting between them. For the CDR3, the DNA is TGTGCCACCAGTGATTTTAGGCAGGGGAAAACTGAAGCTTTCTTT. This codes for CATSDFRQGKTEAFF.

The rearrangement uses TRBV6-5 and TRBJ2-5; 10 positions agree with TRBD2. Germline CDR1 is MNHEY and CDR2 is SVGAGI. The CDR3 is 16 amino acids. V trimming: 2 bases; J trimming: 0 bases; junction bases outside the gene matches: 3. The CDR3 nucleotides read TGTGCCAGCAGTTACCGGGGACTAGCGAACCAAGAGACCCAGTACTTC. Protein product: CASSYRGLANQETQYF.